This T cell receptor beta chain comes out of a study of T cells in Graves' hyperthyroidism and ophthalmopathy. Study results and limitations: The blood repertoire included most of the expanded thyroid clonotypes above 0.001.

This clonotype was observed many times. Its target is not known. Researchers took RNA transcripts and amplified the TCR beta CDR3 regions from them. First-round RT-PCR with HTBI primers amplified the TCR CDR3 region. One entry per CDR3 protein results from TCRdb running MiXCR on the multiplex PCR reads. Among about 59,000 distinct CDR3 sequences listed, about 50% were seen once. Trimming stripped 3 bases from V and 2 bases from J, with 16 bases between. The CDR3 sequence is 16 residues long. Germline V gene data show CDR1 as MNHEY and CDR2 as SMNVEV (reference sequence). The rearrangement links TRBV27 to TRBJ2-5; weak D call: TRBD2 (6 bases). Sequencing was done on a sample of blood. This TCR derives from a woman aged 55-75 years with Graves' ophthalmopathy. In DNA, the CDR3 is TGTGCCAGCAGTTTTACGGGGGTAGTGGGTCAAGAGACCCAGTACTTC. Protein product: CASSFTGVVGQETQYF.